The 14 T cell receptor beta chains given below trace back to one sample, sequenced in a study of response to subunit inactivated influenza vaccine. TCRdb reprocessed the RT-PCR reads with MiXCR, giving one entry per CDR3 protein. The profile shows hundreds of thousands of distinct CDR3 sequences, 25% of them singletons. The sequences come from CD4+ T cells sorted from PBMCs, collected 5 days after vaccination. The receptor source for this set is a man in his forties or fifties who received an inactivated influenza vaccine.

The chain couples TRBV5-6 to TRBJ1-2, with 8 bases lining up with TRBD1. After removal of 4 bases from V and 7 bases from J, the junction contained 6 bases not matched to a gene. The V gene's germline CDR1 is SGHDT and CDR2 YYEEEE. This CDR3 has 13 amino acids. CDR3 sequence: CASSRQGPFGYTF. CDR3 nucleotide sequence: TGTGCCAGCAGCCGACAGGGGCCTTTTGGCTACACCTTC. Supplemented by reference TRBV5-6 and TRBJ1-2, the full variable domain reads DAGVTQSPTHLIKTRGQQVTLRCSPKSGHDTVSWYQQALGQGPQFIFQYYEEEERQRGNFPDRFSGHQFPNYSSELNVNALLLGDSALYLCASSRQGPFGYTFGSGTRLTVV.

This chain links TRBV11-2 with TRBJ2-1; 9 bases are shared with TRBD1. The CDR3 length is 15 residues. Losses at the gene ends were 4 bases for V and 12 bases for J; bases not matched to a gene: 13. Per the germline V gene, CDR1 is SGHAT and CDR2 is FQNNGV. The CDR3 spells CASSSRQGVTSWQFF. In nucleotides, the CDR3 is TGTGCCAGCAGCTCGAGACAGGGGGTTACCTCCTGGCAGTTCTTC.

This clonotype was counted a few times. DNA of the CDR3: TGCAGTGCTAGAGATTTTGACAGGGGGGGATATGGCTACACCTTC. As protein: CSARDFDRGGYGYTF. The chain employs TRBV20-1 and TRBJ1-2; TRBD1 matches 9 bases. Germline V CDR1 and CDR2: DFQATT, SNEGSKA (reference sequence). CDR3 length: 15 residues. V was clipped by 0 bases and J by 5 bases; unmatched bases: 7.

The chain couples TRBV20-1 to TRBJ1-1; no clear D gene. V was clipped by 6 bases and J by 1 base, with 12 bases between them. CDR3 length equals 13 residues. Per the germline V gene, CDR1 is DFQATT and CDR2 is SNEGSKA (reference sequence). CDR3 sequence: CSARRQPNTEAFF. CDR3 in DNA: TGCAGTGCCAGGAGGCAGCCGAACACTGAAGCTTTCTTT.

Written as DNA, the CDR3 is TGTGCCAGCAGCAAGACTAGCGGGGGGGCGCAGACCCAGTACTTC. The encoded protein is CASSKTSGGAQTQYF. V and J are TRBV7-2 and TRBJ2-5; 14 nucleotides line up with TRBD2. The CDR3 totals 15 residues. The V segment lost 5 bases and the J segment 6 bases; nucleotides outside the gene matches: 5. Germline lookup yields CDR1 SGHTA and CDR2 FQGNSA.

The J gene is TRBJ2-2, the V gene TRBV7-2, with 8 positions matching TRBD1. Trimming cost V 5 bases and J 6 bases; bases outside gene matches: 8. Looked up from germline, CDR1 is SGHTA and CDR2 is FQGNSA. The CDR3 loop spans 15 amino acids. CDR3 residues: CASSPRTGWPGELFF. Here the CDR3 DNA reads TGTGCCAGCAGCCCAAGGACAGGGTGGCCCGGGGAGCTGTTTTTT.

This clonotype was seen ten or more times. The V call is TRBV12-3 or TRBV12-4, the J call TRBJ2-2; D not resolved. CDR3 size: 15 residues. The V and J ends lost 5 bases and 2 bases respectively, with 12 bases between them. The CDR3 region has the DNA TGTGCCAGCAGTACGCGCGCACGTAACACCGGGGAGCTGTTTTTT. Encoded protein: CASSTRARNTGELFF.

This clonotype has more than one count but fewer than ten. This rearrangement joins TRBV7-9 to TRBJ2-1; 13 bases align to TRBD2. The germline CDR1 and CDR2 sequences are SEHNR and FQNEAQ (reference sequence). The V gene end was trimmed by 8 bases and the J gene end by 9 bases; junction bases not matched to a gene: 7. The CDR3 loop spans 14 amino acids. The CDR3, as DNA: TGTGCCAGCGGACTAGCGGGAGTCTTTGGTGAGCAGTTCTTC. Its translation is CASGLAGVFGEQFF.

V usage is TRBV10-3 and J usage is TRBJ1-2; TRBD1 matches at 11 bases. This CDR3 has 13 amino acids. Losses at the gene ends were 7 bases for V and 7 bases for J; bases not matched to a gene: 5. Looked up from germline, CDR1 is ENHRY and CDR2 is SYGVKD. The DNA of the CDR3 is TGTGCCATCAAAGGACAGGGGGCTGGTGGCTACACCTTC. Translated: CAIKGQGAGGYTF.

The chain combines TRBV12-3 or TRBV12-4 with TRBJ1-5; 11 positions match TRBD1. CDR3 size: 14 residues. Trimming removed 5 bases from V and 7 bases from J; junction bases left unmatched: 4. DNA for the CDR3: TGTGCCAGCAGTGGGACAGGGGGAAGGCAGCCCCAGCATTTT. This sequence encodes CASSGTGGRQPQHF.

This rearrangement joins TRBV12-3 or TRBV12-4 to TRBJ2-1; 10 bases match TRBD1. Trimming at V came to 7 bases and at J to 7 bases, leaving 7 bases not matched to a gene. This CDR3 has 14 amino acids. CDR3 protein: CASNRQGARNEQFF. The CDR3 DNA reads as TGTGCCAGCAACAGACAGGGGGCGCGGAATGAGCAGTTCTTC.

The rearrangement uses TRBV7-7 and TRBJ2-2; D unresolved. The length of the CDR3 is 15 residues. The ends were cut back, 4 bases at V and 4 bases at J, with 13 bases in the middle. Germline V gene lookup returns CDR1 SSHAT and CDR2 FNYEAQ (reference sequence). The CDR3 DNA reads TGTGCCAGCAGCTATGGGCCAATTACCACCGGGGAGCTGTTTTTT. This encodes CASSYGPITTGELFF.

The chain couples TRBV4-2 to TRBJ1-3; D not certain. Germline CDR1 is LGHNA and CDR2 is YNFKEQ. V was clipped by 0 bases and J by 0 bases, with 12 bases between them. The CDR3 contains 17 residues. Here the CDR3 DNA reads TGTGCCAGCAGCCAAGACCCTAACGGGCACTCTGGAAACACCATATATTTT. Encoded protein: CASSQDPNGHSGNTIYF.

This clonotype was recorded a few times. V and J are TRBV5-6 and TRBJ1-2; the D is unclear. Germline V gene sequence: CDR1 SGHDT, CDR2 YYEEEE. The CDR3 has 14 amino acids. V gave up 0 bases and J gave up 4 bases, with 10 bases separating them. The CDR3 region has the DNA TGTGCCAGCAGCTTGGAGGCCAGGTCCTATGGCTACACCTTC. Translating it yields CASSLEARSYGYTF.